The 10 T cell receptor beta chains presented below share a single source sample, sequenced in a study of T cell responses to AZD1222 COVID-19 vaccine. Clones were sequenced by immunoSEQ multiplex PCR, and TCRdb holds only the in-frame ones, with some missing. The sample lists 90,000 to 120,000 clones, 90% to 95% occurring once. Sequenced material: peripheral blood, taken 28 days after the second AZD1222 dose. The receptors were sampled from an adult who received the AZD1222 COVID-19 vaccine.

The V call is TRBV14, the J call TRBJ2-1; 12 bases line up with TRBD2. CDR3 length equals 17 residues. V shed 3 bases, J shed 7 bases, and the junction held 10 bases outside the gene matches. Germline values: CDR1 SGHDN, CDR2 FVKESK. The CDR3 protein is CASSQPTGLAGRNEQFF. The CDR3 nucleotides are TGTGCCAGCAGCCAGCCCACGGGACTAGCGGGTAGAAATGAGCAGTTCTTC.

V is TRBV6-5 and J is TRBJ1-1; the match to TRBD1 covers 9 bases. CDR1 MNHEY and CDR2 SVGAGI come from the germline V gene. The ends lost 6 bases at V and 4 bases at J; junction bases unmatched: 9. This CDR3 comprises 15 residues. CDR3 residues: CASRITGGVGTEAFF. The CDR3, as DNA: TGTGCCAGCAGAATAACAGGGGGCGTTGGCACTGAAGCTTTCTTT.

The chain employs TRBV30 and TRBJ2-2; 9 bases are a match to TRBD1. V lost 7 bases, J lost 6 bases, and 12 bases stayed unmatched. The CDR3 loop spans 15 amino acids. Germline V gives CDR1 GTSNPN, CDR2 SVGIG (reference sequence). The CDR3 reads CASKQGAFIAGELFF. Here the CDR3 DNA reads TGTGCCTCAAAACAGGGGGCGTTTATTGCCGGGGAGCTGTTTTTT.

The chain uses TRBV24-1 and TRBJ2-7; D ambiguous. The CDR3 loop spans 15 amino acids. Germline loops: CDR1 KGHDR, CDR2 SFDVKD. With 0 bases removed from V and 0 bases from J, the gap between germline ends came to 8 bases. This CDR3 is CATSDLRYTSYEQYF. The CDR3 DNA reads TGTGCCACCAGTGATTTGCGGTACACCTCCTACGAGCAGTACTTC.

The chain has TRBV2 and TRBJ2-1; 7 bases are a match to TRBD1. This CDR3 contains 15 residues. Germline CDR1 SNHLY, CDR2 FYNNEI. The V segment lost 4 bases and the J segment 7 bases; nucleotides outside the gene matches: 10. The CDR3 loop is CASSGSSSRGNEQFF. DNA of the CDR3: TGTGCCAGCAGTGGGAGTAGTTCCAGGGGGAATGAGCAGTTCTTC.

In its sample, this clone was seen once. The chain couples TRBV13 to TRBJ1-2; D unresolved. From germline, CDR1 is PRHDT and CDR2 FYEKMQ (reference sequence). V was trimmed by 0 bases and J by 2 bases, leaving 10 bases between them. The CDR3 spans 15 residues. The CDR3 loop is CASSLGRQMNYGYTF. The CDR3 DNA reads TGTGCCAGCAGCTTAGGCCGGCAGATGAACTATGGCTACACCTTC.

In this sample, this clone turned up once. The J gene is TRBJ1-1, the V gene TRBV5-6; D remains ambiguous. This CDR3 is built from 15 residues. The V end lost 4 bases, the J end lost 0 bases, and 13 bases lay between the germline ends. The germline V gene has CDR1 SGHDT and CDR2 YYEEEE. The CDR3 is CASSGGGDLNTEAFF. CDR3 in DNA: TGTGCCAGCAGCGGCGGTGGAGACCTGAACACTGAAGCTTTCTTT.

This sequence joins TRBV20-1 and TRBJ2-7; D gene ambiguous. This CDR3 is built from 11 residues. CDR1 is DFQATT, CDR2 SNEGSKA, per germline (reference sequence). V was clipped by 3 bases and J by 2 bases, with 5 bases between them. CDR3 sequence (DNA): TGCAGTGCTAGGACGACCTACGAGCAGTACTTC. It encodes CSARTTYEQYF.

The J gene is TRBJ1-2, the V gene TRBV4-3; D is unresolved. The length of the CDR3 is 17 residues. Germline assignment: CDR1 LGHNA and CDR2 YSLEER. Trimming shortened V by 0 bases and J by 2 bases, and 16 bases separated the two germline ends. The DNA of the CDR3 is TGCGCCAGCAGCCAAGAGTCGGGCCCCACTCCCAACTATGGCTACACCTTC. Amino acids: CASSQESGPTPNYGYTF.

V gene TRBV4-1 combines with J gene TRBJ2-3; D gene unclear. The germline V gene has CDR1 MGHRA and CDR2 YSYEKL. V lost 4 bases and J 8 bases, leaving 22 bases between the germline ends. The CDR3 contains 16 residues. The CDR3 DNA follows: TGCGCCAGCAGCCCAAATTTGGTGCAGAGACAAGGTACGCAGTATTTT. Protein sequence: CASSPNLVQRQGTQYF.